The T cell receptor beta chain described here comes from a study of T-cell reconstitution after alpha-beta-depleted transplantation in children. The CDR3 sequence is 14 residues long. V shed 4 bases and J 7 bases; nucleotides not matched to a gene: 7. The germline CDR1 and CDR2 sequences are LNHDA and SQIVND (reference sequence). Findings and limits, study-wide: When one year had passed after transplant, most T-cell counts and diversity came from newly produced T cells. Several hundred expanded graft clones reportedly were the source of alpha-beta T cells about two months after transplant. Some patients showed high day-60 TCRbeta diversity, which derived from surviving recipient T cells and thymic progenitors.

This clonotype showed up just a few times. Its antigen is not identified. Library preparation (for TCRbeta) was performed with unique molecular identifiers. TCRdb reanalysed the PCR reads using MiXCR and keeps one entry per CDR3 protein. Of roughly 350,000 distinct CDR3 sequences in the sample, 15% to 20% were seen once. Specimen: PBMCs, mostly from graft donor cells, collected 360 days after TCRalphabeta/CD19-depleted stem cell transplant. The source of this sequence is a male patient aged 2-9 years who had a stem cell transplant for acute lymphoblastic leukemia, so the T cells may come from the graft donor. V is TRBV19 and J is TRBJ1-1, with 9 bases identical to TRBD1. The CDR3 nucleotides are TGTGCCAGTAGTACGCCGGGACAGGGAATTGAAGCTTTCTTT. Translating gives CASSTPGQGIEAFF.